This TCR beta chain was obtained from a study of response to subunit inactivated influenza vaccine. General study points: The authors put forward the suggestion that each seasonal influenza vaccination may bring in only a limited number of new T cells.

The CDR3 length is 13 residues. With 4 bases removed from V and 8 bases from J, the gap between germline ends came to 14 bases. CDR1 and CDR2 from the germline V gene are MNHEY and SVGAGI. One entry per CDR3 protein results from TCRdb running MiXCR on the RT-PCR reads. The top ten clones hold 6.5% to 8% of a sample with roughly 650,000 distinct CDR3 sequences, around 15% of them seen once. To note about this clonotype: The antigen is unknown.

The rearrangement uses TRBV6-5 and TRBJ1-2; no clear D. Sequencing used PBMCs from blood, obtained about 14 days before vaccination. This sequence originates from a man aged 50-60 years who received an inactivated influenza vaccine. The CDR3 region is CASSLGRINGYTF. CDR3 sequence (DNA): TGTGCCAGCAGTTTGGGTAGAATAAACGGCTACACCTTC.